Reported below is one T cell receptor (beta chain). What it binds is not known. The junction differs from germline at one of its ends, possibly a read error. This sample is drawn from a study of tumor-infiltrating lymphocytes in primary liver carcinoma. Study details: Surgical resection treated primary liver carcinoma in the patients. Overall study findings and caveats: Tumor region pairs outstripped tumor-adjacent and tumor-blood pairs in overlap.

Blood RNA originated from unsorted whole blood, with germline DNA additionally extracted. There were only treatment-naive patients, all with chronic HBV infection. With a constant-region primer, TCR beta cDNA was made from around 520 ng of total RNA. Libraries of TCR beta came from three nested multiplex PCR rounds with slightly modified ARM-PCR. TRBV1-TRBV30 forward primers paired with a C-beta reverse primer were used in the first two PCR rounds, which ran approximately 11 cycles each. TCRdb re-analysed the multiplex PCR reads in MiXCR, keeping a single row per CDR3 protein. This table has 190,000 or so distinct CDR3 sequences, approximately 64% appearing once. Germline CDR1 SEHNR, CDR2 FQNEAQ (reference sequence). This CDR3 region has 14 residues.

The chain employs TRBV7-9 and TRBJ1-6; a possible D gene is TRBD1 (6 bases). Input material: peripheral blood. The TCR comes from a woman aged 60-75 years with primary liver carcinoma and hepatitis B virus infection. CDR3: CPSTRTDYNSPLHF. The CDR3 DNA reads TGCCCCAGCACTCGGACAGACTATAATTCACCCCTCCACTTT.